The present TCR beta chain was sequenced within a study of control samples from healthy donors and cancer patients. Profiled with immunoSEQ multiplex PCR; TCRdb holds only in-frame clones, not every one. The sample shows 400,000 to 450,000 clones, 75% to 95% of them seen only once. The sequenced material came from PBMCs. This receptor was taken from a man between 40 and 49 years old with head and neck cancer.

The CDR3 nucleotides are TGTGCCACCAGCAGAGAGGGTGGGAACACCGGGGAGCTGTTTTTT. It translates to CATSREGGNTGELFF. The chain recombines TRBV15 with TRBJ2-2; D ambiguous. This CDR3 is built from 15 residues. Germline V gene data show CDR1 as LNHNV and CDR2 as YYDKDF (reference sequence). Between the trimmed V and J ends, which lost 0 bases and 1 base, there was a span of 6 bases. Complete variable domain (other parts from reference TRBV15 and TRBJ2-2): DAMVIQNPRYQVTQFGKPVTLSCSQTLNHNVMYWYQQKSSQAPKLLFHYYDKDFNNEADTPDNFQSRRPNTSFCFLDIRSPGLGDTAMYLCATSREGGNTGELFFGEGSRLTVL.